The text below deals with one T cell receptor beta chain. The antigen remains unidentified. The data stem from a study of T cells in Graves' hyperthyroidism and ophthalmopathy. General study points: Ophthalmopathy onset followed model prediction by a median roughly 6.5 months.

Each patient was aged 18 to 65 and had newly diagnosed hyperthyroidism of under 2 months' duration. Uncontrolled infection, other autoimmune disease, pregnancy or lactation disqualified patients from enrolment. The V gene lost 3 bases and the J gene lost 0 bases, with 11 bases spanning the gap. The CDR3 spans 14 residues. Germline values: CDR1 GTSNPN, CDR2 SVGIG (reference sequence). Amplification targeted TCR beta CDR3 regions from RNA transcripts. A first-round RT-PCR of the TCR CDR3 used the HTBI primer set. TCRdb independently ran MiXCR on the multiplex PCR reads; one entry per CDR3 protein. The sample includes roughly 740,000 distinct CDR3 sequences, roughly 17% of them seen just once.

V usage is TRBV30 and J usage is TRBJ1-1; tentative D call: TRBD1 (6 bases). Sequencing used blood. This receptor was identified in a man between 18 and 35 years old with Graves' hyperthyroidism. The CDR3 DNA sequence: TGTGCCTGGAGGACACGGACAGTGAACACTGAAGCTTTCTTT. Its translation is CAWRTRTVNTEAFF.